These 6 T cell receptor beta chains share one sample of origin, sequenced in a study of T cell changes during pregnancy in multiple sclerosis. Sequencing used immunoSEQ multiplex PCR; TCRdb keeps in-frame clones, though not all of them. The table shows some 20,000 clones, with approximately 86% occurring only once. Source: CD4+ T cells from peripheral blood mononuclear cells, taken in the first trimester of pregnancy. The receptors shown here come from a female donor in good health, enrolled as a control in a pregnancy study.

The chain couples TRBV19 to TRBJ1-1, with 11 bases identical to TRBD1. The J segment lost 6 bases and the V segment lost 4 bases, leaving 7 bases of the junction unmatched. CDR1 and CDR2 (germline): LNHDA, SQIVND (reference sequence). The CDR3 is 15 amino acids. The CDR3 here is CASSNPGQGVSEAFF. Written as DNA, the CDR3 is TGTGCCAGTAGTAATCCGGGACAGGGGGTATCTGAAGCTTTCTTT.

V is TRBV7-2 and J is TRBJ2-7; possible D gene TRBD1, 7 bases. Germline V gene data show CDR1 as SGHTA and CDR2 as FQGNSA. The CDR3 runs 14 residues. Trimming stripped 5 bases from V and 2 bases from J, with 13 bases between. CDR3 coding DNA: TGTGCCAGCAGCAGGGCGGGACAGACCTACGAGCAGTACTTC. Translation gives CASSRAGQTYEQYF. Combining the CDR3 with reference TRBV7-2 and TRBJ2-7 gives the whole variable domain GAGVSQSPSNKVTEKGKDVELRCDPISGHTALYWYRQSLGQGLEFLIYFQGNSAPDKSGLPSDRFSAERTGGSVSTLTIQRTQQEDSAVYLCASSRAGQTYEQYFGPGTRLTVT.

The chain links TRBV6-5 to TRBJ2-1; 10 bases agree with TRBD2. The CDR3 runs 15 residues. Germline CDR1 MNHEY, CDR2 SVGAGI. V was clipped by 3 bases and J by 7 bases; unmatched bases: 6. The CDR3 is CASSYRTSGRNEQFF. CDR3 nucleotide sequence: TGTGCCAGCAGTTATCGGACTAGCGGTCGGAATGAGCAGTTCTTC.

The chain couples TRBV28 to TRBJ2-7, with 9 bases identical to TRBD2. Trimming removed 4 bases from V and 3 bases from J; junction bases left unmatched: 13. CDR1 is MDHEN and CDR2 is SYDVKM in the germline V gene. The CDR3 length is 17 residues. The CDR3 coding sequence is TGTGCCAGCAGTTACCCGGTGGATGCGGGAGGGAACTACGAGCAGTACTTC. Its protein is CASSYPVDAGGNYEQYF.

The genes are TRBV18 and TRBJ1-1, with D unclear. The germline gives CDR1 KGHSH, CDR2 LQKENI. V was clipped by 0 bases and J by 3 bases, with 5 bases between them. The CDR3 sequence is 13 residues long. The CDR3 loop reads CASSPPADTEAFF. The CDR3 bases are TGTGCCAGCTCACCACCGGCAGACACTGAAGCTTTCTTT.

For the CDR3, the DNA is TGTGCCAGCAGCTTGGGAGGCGGGCGGCAAGAGACCCAGTACTTC. This sequence encodes CASSLGGGRQETQYF. The V and J genes are TRBV5-4 and TRBJ2-5; D perhaps matches TRBD2 (5 bases). From germline, CDR1 is SGHNT and CDR2 YYREEE (reference sequence). The V end lost 0 bases, the J end lost 2 bases, and 11 bases lay between the germline ends. The CDR3 runs to 15 residues.